This TCR beta chain stems from a study of cytomegalovirus exposure and HLA in healthy donors listed by TCRdb under 2017. Describing the broader study: According to an earlier analysis of 587 of the donors, about 170 million T cells yielded 117 million unique TCR beta sequences and less than 300 Gb of sequence data. An early release that covered 500 to 800 HLA-typed donors contained 300 to 350 gigabases of sequencing data and tens of millions of unique TCR sequences. Among the approximately 400 genotyped donors, approximately 81% belonged to the genetic ancestry cluster associated with self-reported Caucasian donors. The study was designed to test whether signatures of past pathogen exposure could be identified by cataloging public T cell receptors. Using immunosequencing, the study profiled T cell repertoires from 640 or so subjects and related those repertoires to cytomegalovirus serostatus. A separate validation cohort of approximately 120 different subjects was used in addition to the roughly 720-subject first cohort. The study combined high-throughput TCR immunosequencing, statistical association of individual TCRs with disease status, and machine learning to predict cytomegalovirus infection status. In a later analysis, previously published TCR beta repertoires from about 640 donors were re-analyzed and high-resolution HLA genotyping was added so that TCR occurrence patterns could be studied. In the later analysis, no new phenotypic data were used to find candidate immune exposures; instead, reliance was placed on TCR beta sequences and their occurrence across donors. An earlier analysis of about 620 of the donors applied high-throughput TCR beta sequencing to assess whether each TCR beta V gene segment acted as functional or pseudogenic. Donor age, sex, ethnicity and CMV serostatus were compiled alongside the repertoire data. In a later genetic analysis, genome-wide SNP genotypes for 398 of the 666 donors were used, and that subset was treated as a discovery cohort. Every repertoire in the discovery cohort had been generated on one and the same sequencing platform. HLA typing included class I and class II loci at four-digit resolution. Typing coverage varied by locus: roughly 629-630 donors for A, B, C, DRB1 and DQB1; roughly 520 for DQA1; around 610 for DPA1; around 490 for DPB1. Several DR-DQ haplotypes were handled as single units for association and clustering because linkage in the cohort was strong. Among 300 to 450 genotyped donors of the cohort, an average of around 240,000 unique TCR beta nucleotide sequences were sequenced per donor, 15% to 20% of them non-productive. Summary of the overall study and its limitations: A further reported finding was that TCR beta sequences accurately predicted the HLA-A and HLA-B alleles for most subjects in the first cohort. In vitro tests confirmed that three of the cytomegalovirus-associated TCR beta chains recognize cytomegalovirus antigens. An association between a missense DCLRE1C variant and V-gene and J-gene trimming of TCR beta chains was found in a later genetic analysis and replicated in an independent cohort. Sequencing depth was assumed to be roughly uniform across donors in the presence/absence analyses, though that assumption may not hold. The authors suggested that the approach could potentially be extended to other disease states and immunological phenotypes. The only immune exposure information available for the cohort was CMV serostatus. Because HLA typing was unavailable for some donors at each locus, only the typed subset was used in association tests. In the study, roughly 160 TCR beta chains were listed as associated with cytomegalovirus. Cytomegalovirus status was reported to be diagnosed by the classifier with high specificity and sensitivity in both the original and validation cohorts. Linkage disequilibrium might explain the correlated functional status among segregating V segments, but an unknown experimental factor could not be excluded. A later analysis found that TCR association rates varied across HLA loci, with DRB1 alleles showing the most associated TCRs and HLA-C alleles the fewest. In this cohort, only TCR beta chains were sequenced, and detectable features were limited by the absence of alpha or paired-chain data. About 15 rarely observed V segments, including chromosome 9 orphons, were excluded from the earlier analysis of a few hundred of the donors because counts were too low. A later analysis found that HLA-associated TCR beta chains were more clonally expanded and had lower generation probabilities than equally common non-associated chains. An earlier analysis of around 600 of the donors showed that most TCR beta V segments appeared in productive rearrangements either about 87% or about 30% of the time, which broadly matched IMGT annotations. A cluster of highly shared sequence variants was judged likely to represent a technical artifact of the sequencing pipeline. While some public TCRs were present in many individuals, most TCR sequences turned up only very rarely across donors. According to a later analysis, most CMV-associated TCR beta chains appeared to be HLA-restricted, and the HLA associations seemed to be driven largely by CMV exposure. In a later analysis, several top co-occurrence clusters were reported to appear linked to parvovirus B19, influenza, CMV and Epstein-Barr virus. A later genetic analysis reported fewer N-insertions in productive TCRs among donors in an Asian-associated ancestry cluster than the roughly 700-donor mean. In a later analysis, 16,951 TCR beta sequences were associated with specific HLA alleles at a false discovery rate of 0.05. Strong co-occurrence of HLA alleles, especially DR and DQ, made assigning TCR associations to individual alleles difficult.

Worth noting for this clone: Its specific antigen is unknown. No clone much larger than this one lies a single base away; base qualities are absent.

Libraries were constructed by the immunoSEQ multiplex PCR assay. The multiplex PCR relied on a mix of 60 forward primers for TCR Vbeta segments and 13 reverse primers for TCR Jbeta segments. Amplification of the CDR3 region of rearranged TCR beta genes was performed with a multiplex PCR assay on genomic DNA. The Illumina HiSeq System was used to sequence the amplified TCR beta libraries as 87-base-pair reads. On the authors' methods: In a later analysis, some 80 million unique TCR beta chains were counted across the 500 to 700 repertoires, and roughly 11 million of these chains were shared by at least two donors. Raw reads were error-corrected and collapsed into unique sequences by a nearest-neighbor algorithm in which closely related sequences were merged to remove PCR and sequencing errors. To assign V, D and J gene segments, CDR3 sequences were aligned to IMGT reference sequences. For a sequence to be retained, a match of at least six nucleotides was required to both a V gene segment and a J gene segment. Rearrangements were called productive when the CDR3 lacked stop codons and stayed in frame with V and J; all others were non-productive. Following IMGT convention, CDR3 was defined as the stretch from the second conserved V-encoded cysteine to the conserved J-encoded phenylalanine. The earlier analysis of about 500 of the donors excluded sequences that lacked an unambiguous match to a single V gene segment. In an earlier analysis of a few hundred of the donors, V segments were called functional above 56.7% productive rearrangements and were called segregating when the between-donor standard deviation exceeded 5%. To diagnose cytomegalovirus status from the catalog of TCR beta chain sequences, a statistical classification framework was built. In a later analysis, TCR nucleotide sequences were compared against IMGT/GENE-DB human TR gene sequences so that V and J genes could be assigned. The TCRdist pipeline was used in a later analysis to assign CDR3 sequences and most-parsimonious VDJ recombination scenarios. In a later analysis, each TCR beta chain was defined by its CDR3 amino acid sequence together with its V-gene family, and reads lacking a unique V-gene family were excluded. As a way to deal with suspected cross-contamination and a sequencing artifact, a later analysis dropped approximately 590 nucleotide sequences that were highly shared and had low generation probability. In a later analysis, a clonal expansion index was calculated for each public chain from normalized within-repertoire ranks of inferred template counts. Generation probabilities in a later analysis came from a VDJ recombination model fitted to out-of-frame rearrangements, and those results were checked against IGoR. Hypergeometric tests were used in a later analysis to score TCR-TCR, TCR-HLA and TCR-CMV co-occurrence, with a repertoire-size bias correction applied to the TCR pairs. False discovery rates were estimated in a later analysis by permuting HLA or CMV assignments 20 times. In a later analysis, co-occurring TCRs were grouped with DBSCAN, and TCRdist sequence similarity was added when clustering was performed within HLA-allele-positive subsets. Repertoires with fewer than 30,000 or more than 120,000 public chains were left out of co-occurrence clustering, as were four to six repertoires with anomalous nucleotide sharing. In its TCRdb copy, this immuneACCESS table keeps in-frame sequences only and misses some clones. Where compared with another copy, unresolved V genes explain less than half of these, and the others have no known cause. The V and J calls and clone size are taken from that table; D and trimming were inferred from the DNA. The sample includes about 130,000 clones, with around four fifths observed a single time. 0.95% to 1.5% of the sample rests with the top ten.

The cohort was made up of about 610 healthy bone marrow donors. All cohort members were sampled while nominally healthy, although unrecorded immune exposures were likely present. The donor was CMV seronegative and was included in the group of about 350 seronegative cohort members. Each donor provided a peripheral blood sample, and peripheral blood mononuclear cells were used for TCR beta sequencing. Genomic DNA extraction from the blood cell samples was performed with the Qiagen DNeasy Blood Extraction Kit. The receptor was derived from a boy aged 5 to 17 in good health and CMV-seronegative. The sample comprised PBMCs.

The nucleotide sequence reads as follows: TGTGCCAGCAGCTTAGGCCAGGGCTCTGGAAACACCATATATTTT. This yields the protein CASSLGQGSGNTIYF. In this chain, TRBV7-2 is recombined with TRBJ1-3; a tentative D match to TRBD1 spans 5 bases. Trimming takes 1 base from V and 0 bases from J, and the germline ends sit 7 bases apart. The germline V gene provides CDR1 SGHTA and CDR2 FQGNSA. Spanning cysteine to phenylalanine, the CDR3 consists of 15 amino acids. Only the CDR3 region is kept as DNA, spanning 45 bases read in frame from base 1.